The 20 T cell receptor beta chains reported below all come from one sample, sequenced in a study of OX40 agonist ivuxolimab in advanced cancers. TCRdb keeps only in-frame clones here, not all; method: immunoSEQ multiplex PCR. The sample holds more than 65,000 clones, 85% seen once. Sequences were derived from CD4+ or CD8+ T cells sorted from blood, sampled in a trial of the OX40 agonist ivuxolimab. The receptors stem from an adult with an advanced solid tumor such as melanoma, head and neck, liver or kidney cancer.

This rearrangement joins TRBV28 to TRBJ2-3; D gene uncertain. This CDR3 has 15 residues. CDR1 is MDHEN, CDR2 SYDVKM, per germline. The ends were cut back, 3 bases at V and 2 bases at J, with 12 bases in the middle. The DNA of the CDR3 is TGTGCCAGCAGTTTCAATAGCCCCGTCACAGATACGCAGTATTTT. Its translation: CASSFNSPVTDTQYF.

The chain carries TRBV30 and TRBJ2-5; TRBD1 matches 7 bases. Looked up from germline, CDR1 is GTSNPN and CDR2 is SVGIG (reference sequence). The junction had 5 bases not matched to a gene; V was cut back by 2 bases and J by 5 bases. CDR3 length equals 13 residues. The CDR3 loop is CAWSTGRGETQYF. DNA for the CDR3: TGTGCCTGGAGTACCGGCAGGGGGGAGACCCAGTACTTC.

The chain carries TRBV2 and TRBJ2-2; 7 bases line up with TRBD2. The CDR3 loop spans 17 amino acids. After removal of 5 bases from V and 0 bases from J, the junction contained 9 bases not matched to a gene. Germline lookup yields CDR1 SNHLY and CDR2 FYNNEI. For the CDR3, the DNA is TGTGCCAGCAGTCCAACTTCGGGGGGAGCGAACACCGGGGAGCTGTTTTTT. Protein product: CASSPTSGGANTGELFF.

The chain links TRBV7-2 to TRBJ2-7; a possible D gene is TRBD2 (6 bases). V was cut by 0 bases and J by 3 bases, with 15 bases left in between. The CDR3 has 16 amino acids. Germline V gene data show CDR1 as SGHTA and CDR2 as FQGNSA. The DNA of the CDR3 is TGTGCCAGCAGCTTAGCTCACCGGGAGACGGTCTACGAGCAGTACTTC. Amino acids: CASSLAHRETVYEQYF. Together with reference TRBV7-2 and TRBJ2-7, the CDR3 gives the full variable domain: GAGVSQSPSNKVTEKGKDVELRCDPISGHTALYWYRQSLGQGLEFLIYFQGNSAPDKSGLPSDRFSAERTGGSVSTLTIQRTQQEDSAVYLCASSLAHRETVYEQYFGPGTRLTVT.

This clone was recorded only once. The chain joins TRBV5-8 to TRBJ2-1; D call uncertain. V was cut by 0 bases and J by 3 bases, with 10 bases left in between. The CDR3 is 15 residues long. Germline assignment: CDR1 SGHTS and CDR2 YDEGEE. CDR3 nucleotide sequence: TGTGCCAGCAGCTTGGCGTCCCAGAGCTACAATGAGCAGTTCTTC. This translates into CASSLASQSYNEQFF.

The chain is built from TRBV5-1 and TRBJ2-1; perhaps TRBD2 as D (5 bases). Trimming pared 1 base from V and 2 bases from J, leaving 13 bases between. CDR3 size: 16 residues. The germline gives CDR1 SGHRS, CDR2 YFSETQ. CDR3 sequence reads: CASSLSSRAPYNEQFF. The CDR3 region has the DNA TGCGCCAGCAGCTTGTCGTCGCGGGCGCCCTACAATGAGCAGTTCTTC.

V and J are TRBV5-1 and TRBJ2-1, with 14 nucleotides matching TRBD2. With V trimmed by 7 bases and J by 10 bases, 4 bases remained unmatched. Per germline, CDR1 SGHRS and CDR2 YFSETQ. CDR3 length: 13 amino acids. As DNA, the CDR3 is TGCGCCAGCCGCGGACTAGCGGGAGGAGAGCAGTTCTTC. Translated: CASRGLAGGEQFF.

This clone was seen more than once but under ten times. The V gene is TRBV7-9, the J gene TRBJ2-7; 13 nucleotides agree with TRBD2. Germline assignment: CDR1 SEHNR and CDR2 FQNEAQ (reference sequence). J gave up 1 base and V 5 bases, and 2 bases lay outside the gene matches. The CDR3 runs to 15 residues. The DNA of the CDR3 is TGTGCCAGCAGCCTGGGACTAGCGGGATCCTACGAGCAGTACTTC. Translating it yields CASSLGLAGSYEQYF.

This clone has more than one count but fewer than ten. The chain links TRBV11-1 to TRBJ2-7; the match to TRBD1 covers 10 bases. Germline V gene lookup returns CDR1 SGHAT and CDR2 FQDESV (reference sequence). CDR3 size: 15 residues. The trim removed 5 bases at V and 2 bases at J, leaving 6 bases unmatched. CDR3 sequence (DNA): TGTGCCAGCAGCCCCCGGGACAGGGGACCCTACGAGCAGTACTTC. Protein product: CASSPRDRGPYEQYF.

Here the CDR3 DNA reads TGCGCCAGCAGTGATTGGGGTAGCGGGAGCTGGGATACGCAGTATTTT. Protein: CASSDWGSGSWDTQYF. This chain connects TRBV10-2 to TRBJ2-3; TRBD2 matches at 9 bases. CDR3 length equals 16 residues. The V gene end was trimmed by 3 bases and the J gene end by 6 bases; junction bases not matched to a gene: 10. Germline loops: CDR1 WSHSY, CDR2 SAAADI.

The V gene is TRBV11-3, the J gene TRBJ1-1, with a possible D match to TRBD1 (6 bases). Germline CDR1 SGHNT, CDR2 YENEEA. The CDR3 loop spans 13 amino acids. Trimming cost V 5 bases and J 6 bases, with 13 bases left between them. DNA of the CDR3: TGTGCCAGCAGCGCCGAGGGGGGGGCTGAAGCTTTCTTT. It is translated as CASSAEGGAEAFF.

The chain uses TRBV19 and TRBJ1-1, with 8 bases matching TRBD1. The V gene's germline CDR1 is LNHDA and CDR2 SQIVND (reference sequence). The length of the CDR3 is 15 residues. The V segment lost 3 bases and the J segment 5 bases; nucleotides outside the gene matches: 8. CDR3 in DNA: TGTGCCAGTAGTATGGTCCGGGACAGGAAAACTGAAGCTTTCTTT. Protein sequence: CASSMVRDRKTEAFF. Filled out from reference TRBV19 and TRBJ1-1, the complete variable domain reads DGGITQSPKYLFRKEGQNVTLSCEQNLNHDAMYWYRQDPGQGLRLIYYSQIVNDFQKGDIAEGYSVSREKKESFPLTVTSAQKNPTAFYLCASSMVRDRKTEAFFGQGTRLTVV.

CDR3 sequence: CACNRGETQYF. Written as DNA, the CDR3 is TGTGCCTGCAACAGGGGAGAGACCCAGTACTTC. The chain has TRBV2 and TRBJ2-5, with TRBD1 identical over 7 bases. The CDR3 spans 11 residues. Germline CDR1 SNHLY, CDR2 FYNNEI. V gave up 11 bases and J gave up 4 bases; unmatched junction bases: 4.

The genes are TRBV4-2 and TRBJ2-1; D is perhaps TRBD1 (6 bases). The CDR3 is 17 amino acids. CDR1 is LGHNA and CDR2 is YNFKEQ in the germline V gene. V was pared by 0 bases and J by 8 bases, with 20 bases between. DNA for the CDR3: TGTGCCAGCAGCCAAGATACCGGGACACGCGCATGGGATGAGCAGTTCTTC. It yields the protein CASSQDTGTRAWDEQFF.

The chain employs TRBV11-3 and TRBJ1-2, with 8 positions matching TRBD1. CDR1 and CDR2 from the germline V gene are SGHNT and YENEEA. J was trimmed by 7 bases and V by 10 bases; bases with no gene match: 14. The CDR3 length is 14 residues. In DNA form, the CDR3 reads TGTGCCACCGGGGCAGGGGGCATTCAGGGTGGCTACACCTTC. Residues: CATGAGGIQGGYTF.

This rearrangement joins TRBV29-1 to TRBJ2-5, with no clear D. V lost 5 bases and J lost 4, with 11 bases in between. The CDR3 spans 12 residues. Germline V gene data show CDR1 as SQVTM and CDR2 as ANQGSEA. The CDR3 protein is CSVYQSGETQYF. The CDR3 DNA follows: TGCAGCGTTTACCAATCCGGAGAGACCCAGTACTTC. Based on the CDR3 plus reference TRBV29-1 and TRBJ2-5, the full variable domain is SAVISQKPSRDICQRGTSLTIQCQVDSQVTMMFWYRQQPGQSLTLIATANQGSEATYESGFVIDKFPISRPNLTFSTLTVSNMSPEDSSIYLCSVYQSGETQYFGPGTRLLVL.

This clone has a single count. V usage is TRBV10-3 and J usage is TRBJ2-6; 10 bases fit TRBD1. Germline-derived CDR1 and CDR2 are ENHRY and SYGVKD. There are 17 residues in the CDR3. V shed 4 bases, J shed 2 bases, and the junction held 5 bases outside the gene matches. DNA for the CDR3: TGTGCCATCAGTGGAGCTGGGACAGGGGCTGGGGCCAACGTCCTGACTTTC. Amino acid sequence: CAISGAGTGAGANVLTF.

CDR3 residues: CASSPGTGYGYTF. CDR3 coding DNA: TGTGCCAGCAGCCCCGGGACAGGGTATGGCTACACCTTC. This chain uses TRBV6-6 with TRBJ1-2; 9 nucleotides line up with TRBD1. The CDR3 consists of 13 residues. The germline gives CDR1 MNHNY, CDR2 SVGAGI (reference sequence). V was pared by 6 bases and J by 5 bases, with 4 bases of the junction left unmatched.

This chain connects TRBV27 to TRBJ1-6, with 12 nucleotides matching TRBD1. The CDR3 runs to 16 residues. Germline loops: CDR1 MNHEY, CDR2 SMNVEV (reference sequence). V shed 4 bases, J shed 12 bases, and the junction held 10 bases outside the gene matches. The CDR3 DNA is TGTGCCAGCAGTTCTAACCGGGACAGGGGGCCGGTACCCCTCCACTTT. Its translation: CASSSNRDRGPVPLHF.

This sequence joins TRBV11-1 and TRBJ2-7; D gene uncertain. This CDR3 spans 11 amino acids. V lost 5 bases and J 2 bases, leaving 4 bases between the germline ends. Germline values: CDR1 SGHAT, CDR2 FQDESV (reference sequence). The CDR3 loop reads CASSGAYEQYF. CDR3 DNA: TGTGCCAGCAGCGGAGCCTACGAGCAGTACTTC.